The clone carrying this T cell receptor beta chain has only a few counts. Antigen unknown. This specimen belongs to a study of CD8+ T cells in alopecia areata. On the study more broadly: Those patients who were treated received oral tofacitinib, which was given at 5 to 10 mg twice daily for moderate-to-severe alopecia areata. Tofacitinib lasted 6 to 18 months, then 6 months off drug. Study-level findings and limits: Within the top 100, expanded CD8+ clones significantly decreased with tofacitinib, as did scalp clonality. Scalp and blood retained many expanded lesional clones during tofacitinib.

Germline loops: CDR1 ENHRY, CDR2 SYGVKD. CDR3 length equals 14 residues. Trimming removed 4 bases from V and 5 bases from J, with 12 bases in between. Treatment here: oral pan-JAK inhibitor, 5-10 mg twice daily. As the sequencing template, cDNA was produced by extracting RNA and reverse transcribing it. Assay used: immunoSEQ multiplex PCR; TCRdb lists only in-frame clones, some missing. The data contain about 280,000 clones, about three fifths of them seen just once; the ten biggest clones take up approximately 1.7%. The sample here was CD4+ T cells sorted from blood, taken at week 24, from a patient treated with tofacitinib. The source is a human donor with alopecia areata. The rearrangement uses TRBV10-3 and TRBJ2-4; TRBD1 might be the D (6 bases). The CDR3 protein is CAISADRSENIQYF. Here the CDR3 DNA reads TGTGCCATCAGTGCTGACAGGTCTGAAAACATTCAGTACTTC.